This TCR beta chain was observed in a study of blood T cell repertoires in COVID-19. Turning to the study itself: Acute and convalescent COVID-19 specimens originated in the United States, Italy and Spain. PBMCs, B-cell-depleted T cells, or T cells provided the cDNA or gDNA that made up the material.

Authors' processing steps: Counts of nucleated cells, estimated from reference gene primer amplification, were obtained. This table comes from immunoSEQ multiplex PCR, and its TCRdb copy is limited to in-frame clones, with some not included. The V and J calls and clone size come from that table; D and trimming were worked out from the DNA. Of tens of thousands of clones listed, around three quarters are singletons. CDR3 length: 15 residues. Trimming cost V 2 bases and J 3 bases, with 15 bases left between them. Germline lookup yields CDR1 SGHTS and CDR2 YDEGEE. Sequenced sample: peripheral blood. The J gene is TRBJ2-7, the V gene TRBV5-8; D is unresolved. This sequence originates from a human donor in a cohort sampled during active COVID-19. CDR3 protein: CASSFPSAPLYEQYF. CDR3 DNA: TGTGCCAGCAGCTTTCCGAGTGCCCCCCTCTACGAGCAGTACTTC.